A single sample is the source of the 22 T cell receptor beta chains below, sequenced in a study of Ad26.COV2.S vaccination and SARS-CoV-2 variants. The treatment was: over 15 received Ad26.COV2.S at low or high dose, single or two shots; a few received placebo; per-sample allocation not given. Each sample was drawn 63 days after the first injection (of vaccine or placebo). Libraries were prepared by immunoSEQ multiplex PCR; TCRdb keeps only in-frame clonotypes and omits some of them. The sample carries roughly 500,000 clones, roughly 89% recorded once. Here the sequenced sample was peripheral blood, taken in a trial of Ad26.COV2.S vaccine versus placebo. The receptors come from a person between 18 and 60 years old who received the Ad26.COV2.S COVID-19 vaccine or a placebo.

The chain is built from TRBV6-5 and TRBJ1-1; weak D call: TRBD1 (5 bases). With 6 bases removed from V and 1 base from J, the gap between germline ends came to 12 bases. Germline lookup yields CDR1 MNHEY and CDR2 SVGAGI. CDR3 length: 14 amino acids. The CDR3 region is CASRDVGANTEAFF. In DNA, the CDR3 is TGTGCCAGCAGGGACGTCGGGGCGAACACTGAAGCTTTCTTT.

The chain has TRBV4-2 and TRBJ1-1; 8 nucleotides match TRBD1. The CDR3 contains 14 residues. V shed 4 bases, J shed 6 bases, and the junction held 7 bases outside the gene matches. Germline V gene data show CDR1 as LGHNA and CDR2 as YNFKEQ. The CDR3 DNA sequence: TGTGCCAGCAGCCGGGGGGACAGGTCCCCTGAAGCTTTCTTT. As protein: CASSRGDRSPEAFF.

The chain uses TRBV5-4 and TRBJ2-3; possible D gene TRBD1, 5 bases. CDR3 length equals 13 residues. CDR1 and CDR2 from the germline V gene are SGHNT and YYREEE (reference sequence). V dropped 4 bases and J dropped 5 bases, with 11 bases sitting between them. The CDR3 DNA sequence: TGTGCCAGCAGCCACGACAGTGGAGATACGCAGTATTTT. Amino acids: CASSHDSGDTQYF.

The chain is built from TRBV11-2 and TRBJ2-7; TRBD1 matches 7 bases. This CDR3 is 14 amino acids long. Germline V gives CDR1 SGHAT, CDR2 FQNNGV. V trimming: 3 bases; J trimming: 5 bases; junction bases outside the gene matches: 7. The DNA of the CDR3 is TGTGCCAGCAGCTTTAGGGGGCAAGTTGACGAGCAGTACTTC. This translates into CASSFRGQVDEQYF. Looking up the rest from reference TRBV11-2 and TRBJ2-7 gives the full variable domain: EAGVAQSPRYKIIEKRQSVAFWCNPISGHATLYWYQQILGQGPKLLIQFQNNGVVDDSQLPKDRFSAERLKGVDSTLKIQPAKLEDSAVYLCASSFRGQVDEQYFGPGTRLTVT.

The chain recombines TRBV7-2 with TRBJ2-7, with 10 nucleotides matching TRBD2. J was trimmed by 0 bases and V by 1 base; bases with no gene match: 6. CDR3 length: 17 residues. CDR1 SGHTA and CDR2 FQGNSA come from the germline V gene. This CDR3 is CASSLVAGGISSYEQYF. The CDR3 region has the DNA TGTGCCAGCAGCTTAGTAGCGGGGGGAATTAGCTCCTACGAGCAGTACTTC.

This clone was observed a handful of times. The chain has TRBV10-3 and TRBJ2-3, with 8 positions matching TRBD1. The CDR3 loop spans 13 amino acids. The J segment lost 1 base and the V segment lost 6 bases, leaving 0 bases of the junction unmatched. The germline CDR1 and CDR2 sequences are ENHRY and SYGVKD. The CDR3 nucleotides are TGTGCCATCAGACAGGGGGGCACAGATACGCAGTATTTT. Amino acid sequence: CAIRQGGTDTQYF.

This sequence joins TRBV19 and TRBJ1-6, with 9 positions matching TRBD1. Trimming removed 5 bases from V and 7 bases from J; junction bases left unmatched: 9. The CDR3 sequence is 16 residues long. CDR1 LNHDA and CDR2 SQIVND come from the germline V gene (reference sequence). The CDR3 is CASSPDRGLGNSPLHF. The CDR3 bases are TGTGCCAGTAGTCCGGACAGGGGACTCGGCAATTCACCCCTCCACTTT.

The genes are TRBV2 and TRBJ2-1; D might be TRBD2 (5 bases). The CDR3 is 12 residues long. V dropped 4 bases and J dropped 10 bases, with 11 bases sitting between them. Per germline, CDR1 SNHLY and CDR2 FYNNEI. CDR3 bases: TGTGCCAGCAGTGTGAGAGGGCCCGAGCAGTTCTTC. Translated: CASSVRGPEQFF.

V and J are TRBV4-3 and TRBJ2-2, with 10 bases matching TRBD2. Germline lookup yields CDR1 LGHNA and CDR2 YSLEER. Trimming cost V 2 bases and J 4 bases; bases outside gene matches: 4. This CDR3 is 16 amino acids long. This CDR3 is CASSQPSGRTTGELFF. As DNA, the CDR3 is TGCGCCAGCAGCCAACCTAGCGGGAGAACCACCGGGGAGCTGTTTTTT.

The chain is built from TRBV2 and TRBJ2-3, with D possibly being TRBD1 or TRBD2 (5 bases each). Germline values: CDR1 SNHLY, CDR2 FYNNEI. The V and J ends lost 10 bases and 6 bases respectively, with 14 bases between them. The CDR3 runs to 12 residues. This CDR3 reads CATRMRDDTQYF. The DNA for the CDR3 is TGTGCCACAAGGATGAGGGACGATACGCAGTATTTT.

The rearrangement joins TRBV15 to TRBJ2-7; tentatively, D is TRBD1 (5 bases). Per germline, CDR1 LNHNV and CDR2 YYDKDF (reference sequence). With 3 bases removed from V and 3 bases from J, the gap between germline ends came to 9 bases. This CDR3 spans 13 amino acids. CDR3 residues: CATSRDTFYEQYV. The CDR3 region has the DNA TGTGCCACCAGCAGGGACACTTTCTACGAGCAGTACGTC.

The genes are TRBV5-6 and TRBJ2-2; no firm D call. Between the trimmed V and J ends, which lost 0 bases and 6 bases, there was a span of 6 bases. Germline loops: CDR1 SGHDT, CDR2 YYEEEE. The CDR3 consists of 13 residues. The CDR3 here is CASSLGVPGELFF. The DNA for the CDR3 is TGTGCCAGCAGCTTGGGGGTGCCCGGGGAGCTGTTTTTT. Full variable domain (remainder filled in from reference TRBV5-6 and TRBJ2-2): DAGVTQSPTHLIKTRGQQVTLRCSPKSGHDTVSWYQQALGQGPQFIFQYYEEEERQRGNFPDRFSGHQFPNYSSELNVNALLLGDSALYLCASSLGVPGELFFGEGSRLTVL.

V is TRBV27 and J is TRBJ2-7; the D gene is possibly TRBD1 (6 bases). This CDR3 has 14 amino acids. V was shortened by 0 bases and J by 9 bases, with 15 bases between the two germline ends. Germline V CDR1 and CDR2: MNHEY, SMNVEV (reference sequence). CDR3 sequence reads: CASSLSGHISGQYF. The CDR3 bases are TGTGCCAGCAGTTTATCGGGACACATCTCTGGGCAGTACTTC.

V gene TRBV9 combines with J gene TRBJ2-1; D remains ambiguous. The CDR3 has 14 amino acids. Germline-derived CDR1 and CDR2 are SGDLS and YYNGEE. The V end lost 5 bases, the J end lost 6 bases, and 15 bases lay between the germline ends. The CDR3 protein is CASSYTVTPNEQFF. DNA of the CDR3: TGTGCCAGCAGTTACACCGTGACCCCCAATGAGCAGTTCTTC.

J is TRBJ2-5 and V is TRBV7-8; 8 nucleotides agree with TRBD1. The CDR3 spans 14 residues. Germline-derived CDR1 and CDR2 are SGHVS and FQNEAQ. The V segment lost 5 bases and the J segment 7 bases; nucleotides outside the gene matches: 9. The CDR3 sequence: CASSTRTGLGTQYF. The CDR3 DNA is TGTGCCAGCAGCACACGGACAGGGCTAGGGACCCAGTACTTC. Looking up the rest from reference TRBV7-8 and TRBJ2-5 gives the full variable domain: GAGVSQSPRYKVAKRGQDVALRCDPISGHVSLFWYQQALGQGPEFLTYFQNEAQLDKSGLPSDRFFAERPEGSVSTLKIQRTQQEDSAVYLCASSTRTGLGTQYFGPGTRLLVL.

V is TRBV6-2 or TRBV6-3 and J is TRBJ2-2; the D gene is possibly TRBD2 (5 bases). Trimming stripped 5 bases from V and 5 bases from J, with 12 bases between. CDR3 length: 14 residues. Germline lookup yields CDR1 MNHEY and CDR2 SVGEGT. The CDR3 DNA reads as TGTGCCAGCAGTAACCGAGGGCGGACCGGGGAGCTGTTTTTT. The encoded protein is CASSNRGRTGELFF.

The gene calls are TRBV5-5 and TRBJ1-4; D is undetermined. The CDR3 has 13 amino acids. Looked up from germline, CDR1 is SGHKS and CDR2 is YYEKEE (reference sequence). The V end was cut by 0 bases, the J end by 7 bases, with 7 bases between. This chain's CDR3 is CASSLALGEKLFF. The DNA for the CDR3 is TGTGCCAGCAGCTTGGCCCTCGGTGAAAAACTGTTTTTT. The full variable domain, in which reference TRBV5-5 and TRBJ1-4 provide the parts outside the CDR3, is DAGVTQSPTHLIKTRGQQVTLRCSPISGHKSVSWYQQVLGQGPQFIFQYYEKEERGRGNFPDRFSARQFPNYSSELNVNALLLGDSALYLCASSLALGEKLFFGSGTQLSVL.

The J gene is TRBJ2-7, the V gene TRBV4-1; TRBD1 agrees at 8 bases. The CDR3 extends over 17 amino acids. CDR1 is MGHRA, CDR2 YSYEKL, per germline. V trimming: 5 bases; J trimming: 3 bases; junction bases outside the gene matches: 15. The CDR3 loop is CASSSRYFGTGRYEQYF. DNA for the CDR3: TGCGCCAGCAGCTCCCGTTATTTTGGGACAGGACGCTACGAGCAGTACTTC.

J is TRBJ1-4 and V is TRBV21-1; the D call TRBD1 from the table was never checked on the DNA. TRBV21-1 is designated a pseudogene. The CDR3 totals 15 residues. The CDR3: CASSKDGTGRKRLFF. In DNA, the CDR3 is TGTGCCAGCAGCAAAGACGGGACAGGGAGGAAAAGGCTGTTTTTT.

V and J are TRBV10-3 and TRBJ2-7; D may match TRBD1 or TRBD2 (5 bases each). This CDR3 contains 16 residues. Trimming left V 0 bases short and J 3 bases short, with 15 bases between. CDR1 is ENHRY, CDR2 SYGVKD, per germline. The CDR3 reads CAISESKGGGGYEQYF. CDR3 coding DNA: TGTGCCATCAGTGAGTCTAAGGGCGGTGGGGGCTACGAGCAGTACTTC.

The rearrangement links TRBV3-1 (or the pseudogene TRBV3-2) to TRBJ1-4, with D maybe TRBD1 (6 bases). The CDR3 consists of 14 residues. Germline V gives CDR1 LGHDT, CDR2 YNNKEL (reference sequence). The V end was cut by 4 bases, the J end by 0 bases, with 6 bases between. CDR3: CASSRTATNEKLFF. The CDR3 DNA is TGTGCCAGCAGCCGGACAGCAACTAATGAAAAACTGTTTTTT.

The chain couples TRBV14 to TRBJ1-1; D might be TRBD1 (6 bases). The CDR3 length is 14 residues. Germline values: CDR1 SGHDN, CDR2 FVKESK. V lost 5 bases and J 3 bases, leaving 13 bases between the germline ends. The CDR3 coding sequence is TGTGCCAGCAGCAGACCGGGGGGCTACACTGAAGCTTTCTTT. As protein: CASSRPGGYTEAFF.